Below are 18 T cell receptor beta chains sequenced from a single sample in a study of blood T cell repertoires in COVID-19. This table comes from immunoSEQ multiplex PCR, and its TCRdb copy is limited to in-frame clones, with some not included. Altogether approximately 130,000 clones are present, around 83% being singletons, with the ten largest covering roughly 18%. Material: PBMCs or T cells enriched from blood (not recorded which). These receptors were collected from a man aged 25-45 years who had recovered from COVID-19.

V and J are TRBV6-1 and TRBJ2-2; TRBD2 matches 7 bases. The CDR3 is made up of 16 amino acids. Germline-derived CDR1 and CDR2 are MNHNS and SASEGT. V was pared by 4 bases and J by 2 bases, with 7 bases of the junction left unmatched. CDR3 amino acids: CASSVERGPNTGELFF. CDR3 DNA sequence: TGTGCCAGCAGTGTGGAGCGGGGCCCAAACACCGGGGAGCTGTTTTTT.

This clone was seen only a few times. This chain links TRBV19 with TRBJ1-6; D is unresolved. The length of the CDR3 is 15 residues. CDR1 is LNHDA, CDR2 SQIVND, per germline (reference sequence). Trimming removed 7 bases at V and 0 bases at J, with 10 bases between. The CDR3 protein is CASTPRSSYNSPLHF. In nucleotides, the CDR3 is TGTGCCAGTACCCCCCGGAGCTCCTATAATTCACCCCTCCACTTT.

The chain couples TRBV7-6 to TRBJ1-4; 10 positions match TRBD1. CDR3 length equals 17 residues. J was trimmed by 0 bases and V by 1 base; bases with no gene match: 2. The V gene's germline CDR1 is SGHVS and CDR2 FNYEAQ. CDR3 amino acids: CASSLGDRGATNEKLFF. CDR3 DNA sequence: TGTGCCAGCAGCTTAGGGGACAGGGGAGCAACTAATGAAAAACTGTTTTTT.

The chain links TRBV6-5 to TRBJ1-2, with no clear D. The CDR3 extends over 13 amino acids. Germline V gives CDR1 MNHEY, CDR2 SVGAGI. V shed 0 bases and J shed 10 bases, with 12 bases lying between them. The CDR3 sequence: CASSYSRERHYTF. The CDR3 DNA reads TGTGCCAGCAGTTACTCCCGAGAGAGGCACTACACCTTC.

This clone was picked up one time. This chain joins TRBV2 and TRBJ2-3, with TRBD2 matching over 13 bases. There are 16 residues in the CDR3. The V gene's germline CDR1 is SNHLY and CDR2 FYNNEI. Trimming at V came to 6 bases and at J to 5 bases, leaving 8 bases not matched to a gene. The CDR3 reads CASSKTSGGAEDTQYF. The CDR3 nucleotides are TGTGCCAGCAGCAAAACTAGCGGGGGGGCCGAAGATACGCAGTATTTT.

V gene TRBV6-5 combines with J gene TRBJ2-7; D is possibly TRBD1 (6 bases). Germline V gives CDR1 MNHEY, CDR2 SVGAGI. CDR3 length equals 14 residues. V shed 0 bases and J shed 7 bases, with 13 bases lying between them. The CDR3 DNA follows: TGTGCCAGCAGTTACTCGGGGGCAGGGTTTGAGCAGTACTTC. This sequence encodes CASSYSGAGFEQYF.

This clone was counted only a few times. This chain uses TRBV4-2 with TRBJ2-5, with 9 bases fitting TRBD2. The junction had 8 bases not matched to a gene; V was cut back by 4 bases and J by 5 bases. The CDR3 is made up of 15 amino acids. From germline, CDR1 is LGHNA and CDR2 YNFKEQ. The DNA of the CDR3 is TGTGCCAGCAGCCTCCTTAGCGGGAGAGGGGAGACCCAGTACTTC. This sequence encodes CASSLLSGRGETQYF.

The chain is built from TRBV3-1 (or the pseudogene TRBV3-2) and TRBJ2-5; D is undetermined. The CDR3 covers 13 residues. V gave up 2 bases and J gave up 2 bases, with 6 bases separating them. CDR1 is LGHDT, CDR2 YNNKEL, per germline (reference sequence). The CDR3 loop is CASSQMTQETQYF. The DNA of the CDR3 is TGTGCCAGCAGCCAAATGACACAAGAGACCCAGTACTTC.

This clone was seen only a few times. This chain uses TRBV11-2 with TRBJ1-1; D might be TRBD1 (6 bases). This CDR3 is built from 14 residues. V was clipped by 5 bases and J by 4 bases, with 14 bases between them. The germline CDR1 and CDR2 sequences are SGHAT and FQNNGV. For the CDR3, the DNA is TGTGCCAGCAGCCCACAGGGTTTGACCACTGAAGCTTTCTTT. Protein product: CASSPQGLTTEAFF.

This chain joins TRBV19 and TRBJ2-2, with D unresolved. This CDR3 region has 13 residues. Germline CDR1 is LNHDA and CDR2 is SQIVND (reference sequence). Trimming took 4 bases from V and 1 from J, leaving 4 bases between them. The CDR3 region has the DNA TGTGCCAGTAGTACAGGGAACACCGGGGAGCTGTTTTTT. Translated, it gives CASSTGNTGELFF.

V and J are TRBV29-1 and TRBJ2-5; no firm D call. CDR1 is SQVTM and CDR2 is ANQGSEA in the germline V gene. V was pared by 2 bases and J by 7 bases, with 20 bases between. The length of the CDR3 is 15 residues. The CDR3 is CSVELGLSLETTQYF. Written as DNA, the CDR3 is TGCAGCGTTGAACTAGGCCTTTCCCTGGAGACGACCCAGTACTTC.

CDR3 bases: TGTGCCAGCAGCTCAGGGGATAACTATGGCTACACCTTC. Its translation is CASSSGDNYGYTF. The genes are TRBV7-9 and TRBJ1-2; possibly TRBD1 for D (6 bases). This CDR3 is 13 amino acids long. Germline CDR1 reads SEHNR; CDR2 reads FQNEAQ (reference sequence). V lost 4 bases and J 1 base, leaving 7 bases between the germline ends.

V gene TRBV18 combines with J gene TRBJ2-2, with a tentative D call TRBD2 (5 bases). V gave up 3 bases and J gave up 0 bases, with 5 bases separating them. The CDR3 contains 14 residues. The germline CDR1 and CDR2 sequences are KGHSH and LQKENI. The CDR3 DNA reads as TGTGCCAGCTCACCGGACTCGAACACCGGGGAGCTGTTTTTT. It specifies CASSPDSNTGELFF.

V and J are TRBV19 and TRBJ2-1; 10 bases are a match to TRBD2. The germline V gene has CDR1 LNHDA and CDR2 SQIVND (reference sequence). This CDR3 has 14 residues. The trim removed 5 bases at V and 10 bases at J, leaving 8 bases unmatched. The CDR3 DNA is TGTGCCAGTAGTCCTCCGGGACTAGCGATCGAGCAGTTCTTC. Translation: CASSPPGLAIEQFF.

This clone was picked up a small number of times. Here the CDR3 DNA reads TGCGCCAGCAGCCAAGATGGGGCAGGGGTCAATCAGCCCCAGCATTTT. Amino acid sequence: CASSQDGAGVNQPQHF. The chain recombines TRBV4-1 with TRBJ1-5; D might be TRBD1 (6 bases). The CDR3 is 16 residues long. Trimming cost V 0 bases and J 3 bases, with 12 bases left between them. The germline V gene has CDR1 MGHRA and CDR2 YSYEKL.

The chain couples TRBV7-9 to TRBJ2-1; D unclear. Germline V gene data show CDR1 as SEHNR and CDR2 as FQNEAQ (reference sequence). CDR3 length equals 16 residues. The germline V and J ends were trimmed by 1 base and 0 bases, with 10 bases remaining between them. In nucleotides, the CDR3 is TGTGCCAGCAGCTTAGTGGGTTCTAGCTCCTACAATGAGCAGTTCTTC. It codes for CASSLVGSSSYNEQFF. The variable domain in full, completed from reference TRBV7-9 and TRBJ2-1, reads DTGVSQNPRHKITKRGQNVTFRCDPISEHNRLYWYRQTLGQGPEFLTYFQNEAQLEKSRLLSDRFSAERPKGSFSTLEIQRTEQGDSAMYLCASSLVGSSSYNEQFFGPGTRLTVL.

The V and J genes are TRBV25-1 and TRBJ2-5, with TRBD2 identical over 8 bases. This CDR3 comprises 17 residues. Germline V gives CDR1 MGHDK, CDR2 SYGVNS. Trimming at V came to 1 base and at J to 2 bases, leaving 9 bases not matched to a gene. The CDR3 coding sequence is TGTGCCAGCAGTGAATTCCGGGCTAGCGGGCCTCAAGAGACCCAGTACTTC. Protein sequence: CASSEFRASGPQETQYF.

In DNA form, the CDR3 reads TGCGCCAGCAGCACTGGTCCCGAGGGAGGTGATACGCAGTATTTT. This gives the protein CASSTGPEGGDTQYF. This rearrangement joins TRBV5-1 to TRBJ2-3, with D tentatively TRBD2 (6 bases). V was pared by 4 bases and J by 6 bases, with 18 bases between. The CDR3 is made up of 15 amino acids. Germline assignment: CDR1 SGHRS and CDR2 YFSETQ.